This T cell receptor (beta chain) was identified in a study of cytomegalovirus exposure and HLA in healthy donors. TCRdb's copy holds only in-frame clones and misses some; the assay was immunoSEQ multiplex PCR. The profile shows about 66,000 clones, approximately 97% of them singletons. A note on this clone: Its antigen is undetermined.

Study-wide results and caveats: The authors enumerated roughly 160 TCR beta chains as linked to cytomegalovirus. Diagnosis of cytomegalovirus status made by the classifier reportedly showed high specificity and sensitivity. Subsequent analysis of the approximately 110 validation repertoires found a tendency for first-cohort TCR clusters to co-occur.

CDR3 length: 11 residues. The germline CDR1 and CDR2 sequences are MDHEN and SYDVKM. The V end lost 10 bases, the J end lost 1 base, and 5 bases lay between the germline ends. The sequencing sample was made of PBMCs. The origin of this receptor is a woman aged 18-29 years in good health and CMV-seropositive. The chain has TRBV28 and TRBJ1-3, with D hard to call. The CDR3 DNA reads TGTGCCACCTTATCTGGAAACACCATATATTTT. This codes for CATLSGNTIYF.